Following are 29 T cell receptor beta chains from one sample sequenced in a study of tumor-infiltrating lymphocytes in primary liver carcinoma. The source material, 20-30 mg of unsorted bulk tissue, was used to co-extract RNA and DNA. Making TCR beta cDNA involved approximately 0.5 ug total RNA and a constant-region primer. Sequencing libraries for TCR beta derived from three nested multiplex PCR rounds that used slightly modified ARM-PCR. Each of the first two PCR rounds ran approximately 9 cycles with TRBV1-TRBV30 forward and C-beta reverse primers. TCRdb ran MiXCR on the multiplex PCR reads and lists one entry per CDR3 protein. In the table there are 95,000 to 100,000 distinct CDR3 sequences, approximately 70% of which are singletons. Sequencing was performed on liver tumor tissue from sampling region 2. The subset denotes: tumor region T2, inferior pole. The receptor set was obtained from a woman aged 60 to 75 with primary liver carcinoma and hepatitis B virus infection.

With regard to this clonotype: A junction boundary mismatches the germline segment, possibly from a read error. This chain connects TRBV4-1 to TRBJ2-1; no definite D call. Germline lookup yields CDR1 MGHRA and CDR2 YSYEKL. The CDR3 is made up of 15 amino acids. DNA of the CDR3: TGCGCCAGCAGTCCAACGGAGTCGAGAAGCGTTGAGCAATTCTTC. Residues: CASSPTESRSVEQFF.

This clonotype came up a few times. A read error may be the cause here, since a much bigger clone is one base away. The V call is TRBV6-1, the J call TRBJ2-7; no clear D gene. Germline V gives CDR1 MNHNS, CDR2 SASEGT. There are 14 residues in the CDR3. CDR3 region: CTSSENGGSYEQYF. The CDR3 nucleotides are TGTACCAGCAGTGAGAACGGCGGTTCCTACGAGCAGTACTTC.

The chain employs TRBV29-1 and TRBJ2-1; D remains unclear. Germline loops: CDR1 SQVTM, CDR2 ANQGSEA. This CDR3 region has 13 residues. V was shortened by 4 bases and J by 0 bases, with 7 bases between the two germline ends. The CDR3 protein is CSVGRSSYNEQFF. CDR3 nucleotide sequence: TGCAGCGTTGGGAGAAGCTCCTACAATGAGCAGTTCTTC.

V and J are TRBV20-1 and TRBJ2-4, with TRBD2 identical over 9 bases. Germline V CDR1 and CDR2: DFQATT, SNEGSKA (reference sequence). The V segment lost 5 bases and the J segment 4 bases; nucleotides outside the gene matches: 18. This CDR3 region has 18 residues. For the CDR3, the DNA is TGCAGTGCTCTAGGCACTAGCGGGTCCAGAGGGACGAAAAACATTCAGTACTTC. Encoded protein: CSALGTSGSRGTKNIQYF.

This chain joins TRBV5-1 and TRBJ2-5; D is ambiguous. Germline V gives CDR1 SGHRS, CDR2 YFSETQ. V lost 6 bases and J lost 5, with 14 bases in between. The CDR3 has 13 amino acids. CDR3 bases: TGCGCCAGCAATAAGAGACTGGAGGAGACCCAGTACTTC. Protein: CASNKRLEETQYF.

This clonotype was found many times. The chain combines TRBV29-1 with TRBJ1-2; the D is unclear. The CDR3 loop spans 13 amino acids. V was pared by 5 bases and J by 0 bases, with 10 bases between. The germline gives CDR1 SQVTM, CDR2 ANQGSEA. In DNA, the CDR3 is TGCAGCGTTATCTCAGCTCCTAACTATGGCTACACCTTC. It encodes CSVISAPNYGYTF. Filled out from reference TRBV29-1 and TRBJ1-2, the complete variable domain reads SAVISQKPSRDICQRGTSLTIQCQVDSQVTMMFWYRQQPGQSLTLIATANQGSEATYESGFVIDKFPISRPNLTFSTLTVSNMSPEDSSIYLCSVISAPNYGYTFGSGTRLTVV.

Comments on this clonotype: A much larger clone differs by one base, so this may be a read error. CDR3 loop: CASSELATSYEQYF. The CDR3 nucleotides are TGTGCCAGCAGTGAACTTGCTACATCTTACGAGCAGTACTTC. This chain joins TRBV25-1 and TRBJ2-7; the D is unclear. Deletions cut 2 bases from V and 4 bases from J, with 12 bases between. Germline CDR1 is MGHDK and CDR2 is SYGVNS. This CDR3 spans 14 amino acids.

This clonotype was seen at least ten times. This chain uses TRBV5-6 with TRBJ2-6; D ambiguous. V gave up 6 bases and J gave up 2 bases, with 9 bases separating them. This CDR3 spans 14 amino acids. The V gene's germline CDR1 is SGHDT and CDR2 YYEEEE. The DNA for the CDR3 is TGTGCCAGCAACCCCCAGACTGGGGCCAACGTCCTGACTTTC. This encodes CASNPQTGANVLTF.

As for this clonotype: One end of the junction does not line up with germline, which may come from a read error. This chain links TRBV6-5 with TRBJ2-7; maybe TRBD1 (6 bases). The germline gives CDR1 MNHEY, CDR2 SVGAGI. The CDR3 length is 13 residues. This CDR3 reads CSSSRDTGYEQYF. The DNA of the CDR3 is TGTTCCAGCAGTCGGGACACCGGCTACGAGCAGTACTTC.

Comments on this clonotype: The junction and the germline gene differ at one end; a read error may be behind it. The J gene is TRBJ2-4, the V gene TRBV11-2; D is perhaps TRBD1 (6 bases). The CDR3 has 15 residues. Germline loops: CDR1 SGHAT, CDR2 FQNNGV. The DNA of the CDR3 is TGTGCCAGCAGCTTAGGCGGTTGGGGGCGCGACATTCAGTGCTTC. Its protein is CASSLGGWGRDIQCF.

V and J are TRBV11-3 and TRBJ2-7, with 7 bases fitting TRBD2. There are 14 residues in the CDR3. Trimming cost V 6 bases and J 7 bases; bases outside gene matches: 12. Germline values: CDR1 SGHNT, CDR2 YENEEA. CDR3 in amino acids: CASSLSWREHEQYF. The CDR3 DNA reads TGTGCCAGCAGTTTAAGCTGGCGGGAGCATGAGCAGTACTTC.

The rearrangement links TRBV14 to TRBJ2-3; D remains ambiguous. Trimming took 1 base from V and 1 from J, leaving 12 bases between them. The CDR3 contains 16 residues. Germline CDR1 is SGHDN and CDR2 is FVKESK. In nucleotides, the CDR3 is TGTGCCAGCAGCCAAGGGGCCGGAGTCGGCACAGATACGCAGTATTTT. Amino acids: CASSQGAGVGTDTQYF. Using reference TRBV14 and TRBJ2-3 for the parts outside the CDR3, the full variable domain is EAGVTQFPSHSVIEKGQTVTLRCDPISGHDNLYWYRRVMGKEIKFLLHFVKESKQDESGMPNNRFLAERTGGTYSTLKVQPAELEDSGVYFCASSQGAGVGTDTQYFGPGTRLTVL.

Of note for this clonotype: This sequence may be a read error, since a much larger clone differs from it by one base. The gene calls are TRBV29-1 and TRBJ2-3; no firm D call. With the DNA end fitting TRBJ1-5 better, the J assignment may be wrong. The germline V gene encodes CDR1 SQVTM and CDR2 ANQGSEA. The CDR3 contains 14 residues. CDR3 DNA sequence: TGCAGCGTTGAACAAGGTGTGGGCACAGATACGCAGCATTTT. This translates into CSVEQGVGTDTQHF.

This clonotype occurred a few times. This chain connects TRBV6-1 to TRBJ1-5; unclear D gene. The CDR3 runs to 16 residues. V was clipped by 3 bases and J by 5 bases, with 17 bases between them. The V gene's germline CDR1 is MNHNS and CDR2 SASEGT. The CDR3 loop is CASSDRRRGPYQPQHF. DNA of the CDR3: TGTGCCAGCAGTGACCGGCGGCGAGGGCCCTATCAGCCCCAGCATTTT.

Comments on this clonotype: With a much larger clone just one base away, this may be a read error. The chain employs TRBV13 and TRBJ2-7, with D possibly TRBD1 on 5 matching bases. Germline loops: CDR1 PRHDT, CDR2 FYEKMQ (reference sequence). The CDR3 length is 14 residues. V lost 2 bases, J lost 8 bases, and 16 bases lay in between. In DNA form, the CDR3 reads TGTGCCAGCAGCTTAAGTTCGGCAGGGATCAAGCAGTACTTC. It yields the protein CASSLSSAGIKQYF.

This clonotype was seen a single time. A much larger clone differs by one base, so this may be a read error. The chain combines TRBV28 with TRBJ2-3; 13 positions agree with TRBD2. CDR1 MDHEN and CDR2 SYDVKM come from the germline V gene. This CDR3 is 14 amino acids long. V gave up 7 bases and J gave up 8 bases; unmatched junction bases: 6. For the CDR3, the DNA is TGTGCCAGCAATTCCGGACTAGCGGGAGCTACGCAGTATTTT. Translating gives CASNSGLAGATQYF.

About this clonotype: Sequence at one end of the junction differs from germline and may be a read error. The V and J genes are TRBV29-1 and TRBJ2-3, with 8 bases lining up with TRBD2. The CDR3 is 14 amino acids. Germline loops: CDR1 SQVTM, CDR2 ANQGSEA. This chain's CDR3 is CSVEGAGGADAQYF. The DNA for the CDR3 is TGTAGCGTTGAAGGGGCCGGGGGGGCAGATGCGCAGTATTTT.

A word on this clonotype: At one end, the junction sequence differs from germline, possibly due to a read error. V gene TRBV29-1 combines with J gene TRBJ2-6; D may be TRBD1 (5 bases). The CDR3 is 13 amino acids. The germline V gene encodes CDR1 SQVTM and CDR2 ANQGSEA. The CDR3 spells CSVRKSGANVLAF. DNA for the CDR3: TGCAGCGTCCGTAAGTCTGGGGCCAACGTCCTGGCTTTC.

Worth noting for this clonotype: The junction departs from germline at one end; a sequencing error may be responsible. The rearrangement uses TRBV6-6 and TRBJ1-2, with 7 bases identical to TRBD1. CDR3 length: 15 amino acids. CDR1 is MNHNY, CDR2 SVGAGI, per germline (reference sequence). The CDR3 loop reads CASIPRGGQTYGYSF. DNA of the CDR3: TGTGCCAGCATCCCAAGAGGGGGACAGACCTATGGCTACTCCTTC.

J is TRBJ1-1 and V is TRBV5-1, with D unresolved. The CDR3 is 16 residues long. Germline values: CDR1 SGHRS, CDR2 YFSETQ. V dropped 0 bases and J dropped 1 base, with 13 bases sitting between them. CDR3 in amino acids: CASSLVVARANTEAFF. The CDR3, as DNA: TGCGCCAGCAGCTTGGTGGTGGCCCGAGCGAACACTGAAGCTTTCTTT.

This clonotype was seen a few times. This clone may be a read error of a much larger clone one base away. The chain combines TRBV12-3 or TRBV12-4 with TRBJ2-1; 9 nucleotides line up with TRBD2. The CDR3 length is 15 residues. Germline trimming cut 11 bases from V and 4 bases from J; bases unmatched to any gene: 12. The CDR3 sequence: CAGTTTTSGYNEQFF. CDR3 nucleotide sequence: TGTGCCGGCACTACCACGACTAGCGGATACAATGAGCAGTTCTTC.

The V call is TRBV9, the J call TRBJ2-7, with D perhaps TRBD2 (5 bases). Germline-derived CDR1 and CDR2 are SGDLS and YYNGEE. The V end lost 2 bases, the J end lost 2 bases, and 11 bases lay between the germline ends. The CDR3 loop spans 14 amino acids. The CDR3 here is CASSVEELAYEQYF. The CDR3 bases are TGTGCCAGCAGCGTGGAAGAACTAGCCTACGAGCAGTACTTC.

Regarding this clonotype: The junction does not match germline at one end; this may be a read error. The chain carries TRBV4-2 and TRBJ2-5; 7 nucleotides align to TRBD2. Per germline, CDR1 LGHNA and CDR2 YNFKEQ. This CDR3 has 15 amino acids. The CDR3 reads CATSQHTSDQETQYF. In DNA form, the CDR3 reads TGTGCCACCAGCCAACATACTAGCGACCAAGAGACCCAGTACTTC.

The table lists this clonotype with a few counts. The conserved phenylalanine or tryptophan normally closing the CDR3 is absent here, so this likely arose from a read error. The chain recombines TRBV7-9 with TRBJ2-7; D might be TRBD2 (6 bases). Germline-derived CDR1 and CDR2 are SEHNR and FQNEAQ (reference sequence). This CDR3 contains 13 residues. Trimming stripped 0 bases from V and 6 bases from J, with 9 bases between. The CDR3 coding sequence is TGTGCCAGCAGCTTAGCGCACGGGGGCGAGCAGTACATC. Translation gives CASSLAHGGEQYI.

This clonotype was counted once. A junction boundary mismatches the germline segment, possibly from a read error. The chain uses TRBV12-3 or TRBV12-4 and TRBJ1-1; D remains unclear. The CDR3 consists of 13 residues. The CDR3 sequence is CAGSGRENTEAFF. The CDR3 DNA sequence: TGTGCCGGCAGTGGACGGGAAAACACTGAAGCTTTCTTT.

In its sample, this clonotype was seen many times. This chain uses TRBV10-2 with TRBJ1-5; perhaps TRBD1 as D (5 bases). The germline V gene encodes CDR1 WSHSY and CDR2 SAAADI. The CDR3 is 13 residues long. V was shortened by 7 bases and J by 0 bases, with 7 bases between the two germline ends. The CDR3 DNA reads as TGCGCCAGCAAGGACAATAGCAATCAGCCCCAGCATTTT. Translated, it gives CASKDNSNQPQHF.

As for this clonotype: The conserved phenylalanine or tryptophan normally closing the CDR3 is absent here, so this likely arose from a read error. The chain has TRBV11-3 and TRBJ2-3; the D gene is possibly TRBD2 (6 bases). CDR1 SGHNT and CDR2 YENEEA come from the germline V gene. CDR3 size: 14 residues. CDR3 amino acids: CASSFGGNLDTQYL. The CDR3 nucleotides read TGTGCCAGTAGCTTCGGCGGGAACTTAGATACGCAGTATCTT.

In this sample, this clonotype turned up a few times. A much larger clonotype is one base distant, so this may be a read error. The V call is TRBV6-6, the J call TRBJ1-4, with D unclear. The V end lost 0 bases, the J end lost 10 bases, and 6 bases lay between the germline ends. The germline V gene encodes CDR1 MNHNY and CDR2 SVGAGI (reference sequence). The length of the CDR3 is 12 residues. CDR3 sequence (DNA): TGTGCCAGCAGTTACTCGGGCAGAAAACTGTTTTTT. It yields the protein CASSYSGRKLFF.

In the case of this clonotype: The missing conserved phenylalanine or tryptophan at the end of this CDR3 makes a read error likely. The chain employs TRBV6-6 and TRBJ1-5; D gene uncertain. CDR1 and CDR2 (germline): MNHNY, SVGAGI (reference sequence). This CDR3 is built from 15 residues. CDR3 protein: CASSYGGSSNQSQHS. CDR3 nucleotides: TGTGCCAGCAGTTACGGTGGATCCAGCAATCAGTCCCAGCATTCT.